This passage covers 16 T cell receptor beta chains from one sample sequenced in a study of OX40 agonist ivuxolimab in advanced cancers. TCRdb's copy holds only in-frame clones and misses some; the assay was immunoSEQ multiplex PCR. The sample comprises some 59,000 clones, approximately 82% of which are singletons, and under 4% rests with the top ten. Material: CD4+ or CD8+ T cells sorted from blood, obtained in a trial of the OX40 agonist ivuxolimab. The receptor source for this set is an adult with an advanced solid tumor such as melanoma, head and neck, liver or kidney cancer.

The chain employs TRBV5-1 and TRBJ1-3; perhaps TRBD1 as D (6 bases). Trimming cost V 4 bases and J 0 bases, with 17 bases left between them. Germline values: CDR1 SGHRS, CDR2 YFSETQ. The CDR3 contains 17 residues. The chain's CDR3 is CASSIRDTTPSGNTIYF. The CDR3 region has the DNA TGCGCCAGCAGCATCCGGGACACAACCCCCTCTGGAAACACCATATATTTT.

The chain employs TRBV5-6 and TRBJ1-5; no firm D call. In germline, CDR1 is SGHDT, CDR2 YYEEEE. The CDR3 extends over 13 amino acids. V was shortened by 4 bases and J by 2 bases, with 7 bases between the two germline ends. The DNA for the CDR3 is TGTGCCAGCAGCCCGTTGGGCAATCAGCCCCAGCATTTT. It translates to CASSPLGNQPQHF.

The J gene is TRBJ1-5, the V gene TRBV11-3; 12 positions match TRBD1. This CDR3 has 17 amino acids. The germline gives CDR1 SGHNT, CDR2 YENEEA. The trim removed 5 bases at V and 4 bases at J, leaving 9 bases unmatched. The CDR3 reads CASSPTVGQGANQPQHF. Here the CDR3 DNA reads TGTGCCAGCAGCCCAACAGTGGGACAGGGGGCAAATCAGCCCCAGCATTTT.

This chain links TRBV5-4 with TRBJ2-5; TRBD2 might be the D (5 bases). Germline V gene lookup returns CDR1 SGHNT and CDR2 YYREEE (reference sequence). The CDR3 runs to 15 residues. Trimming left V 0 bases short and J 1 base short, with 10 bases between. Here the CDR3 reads CASSLAGVGQETQYF. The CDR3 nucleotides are TGTGCCAGCAGCTTGGCCGGGGTGGGCCAAGAGACCCAGTACTTC.

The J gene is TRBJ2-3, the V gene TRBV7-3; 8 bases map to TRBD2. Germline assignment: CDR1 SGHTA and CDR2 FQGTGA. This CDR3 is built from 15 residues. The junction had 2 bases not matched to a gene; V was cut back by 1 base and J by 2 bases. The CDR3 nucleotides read TGTGCCAGCAGCTTAATAGCGGGGTCCACAGATACGCAGTATTTT. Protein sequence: CASSLIAGSTDTQYF.

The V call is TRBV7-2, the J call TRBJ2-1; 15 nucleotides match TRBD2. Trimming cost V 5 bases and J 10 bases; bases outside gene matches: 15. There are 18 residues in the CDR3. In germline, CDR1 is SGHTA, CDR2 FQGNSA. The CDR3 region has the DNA TGTGCCAGCAGCCGCGTCTTGGGGACTAGCGGGAGGCCACGCGAGCAGTTCTTC. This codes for CASSRVLGTSGRPREQFF.

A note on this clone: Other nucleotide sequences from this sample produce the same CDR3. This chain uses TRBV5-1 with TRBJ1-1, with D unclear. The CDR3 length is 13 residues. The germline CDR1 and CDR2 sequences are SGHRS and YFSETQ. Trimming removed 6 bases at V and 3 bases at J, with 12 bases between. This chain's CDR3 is CASKVDGDTEAFF. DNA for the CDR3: TGCGCCAGCAAGGTAGATGGGGACACTGAAGCTTTCTTT. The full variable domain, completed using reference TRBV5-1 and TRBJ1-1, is KAGVTQTPRYLIKTRGQQVTLSCSPISGHRSVSWYQQTPGQGLQFLFEYFSETQRNKGNFPGRFSGRQFSNSRSEMNVSTLELGDSALYLCASKVDGDTEAFFGQGTRLTVV.

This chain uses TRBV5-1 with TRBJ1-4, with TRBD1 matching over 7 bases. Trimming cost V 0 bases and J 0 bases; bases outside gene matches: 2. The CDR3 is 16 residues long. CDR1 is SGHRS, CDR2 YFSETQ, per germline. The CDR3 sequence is CASSLDRGATNEKLFF. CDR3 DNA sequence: TGCGCCAGCAGCTTGGACAGGGGTGCAACTAATGAAAAACTGTTTTTT.

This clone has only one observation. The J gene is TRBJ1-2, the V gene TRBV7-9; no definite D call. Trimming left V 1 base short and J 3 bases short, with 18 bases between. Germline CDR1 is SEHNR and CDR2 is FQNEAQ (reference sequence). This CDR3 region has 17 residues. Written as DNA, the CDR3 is TGTGCCAGCAGCTTAGGTGAGGGTCCCGACCGGGACTATGGCTACACCTTC. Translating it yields CASSLGEGPDRDYGYTF.

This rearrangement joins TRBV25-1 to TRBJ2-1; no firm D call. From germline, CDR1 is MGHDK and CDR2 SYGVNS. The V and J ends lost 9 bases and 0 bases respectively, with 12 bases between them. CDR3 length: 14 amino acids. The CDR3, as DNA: TGTGCCAGGTACCGGGCGGTCTCCTACAATGAGCAGTTCTTC. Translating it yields CARYRAVSYNEQFF.

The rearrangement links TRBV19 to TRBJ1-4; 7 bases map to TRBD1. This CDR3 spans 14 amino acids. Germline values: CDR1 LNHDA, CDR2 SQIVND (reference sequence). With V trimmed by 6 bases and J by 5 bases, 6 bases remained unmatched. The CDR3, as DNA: TGTGCCAGTAGGCTACAGGGGAAAAATGAAAAACTGTTTTTT. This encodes CASRLQGKNEKLFF.

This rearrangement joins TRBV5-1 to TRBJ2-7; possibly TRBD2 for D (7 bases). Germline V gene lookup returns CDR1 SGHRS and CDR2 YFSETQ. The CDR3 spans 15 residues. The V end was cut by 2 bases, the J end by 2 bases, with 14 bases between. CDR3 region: CASSLGGGGPYEQYF. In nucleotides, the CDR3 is TGCGCCAGCAGCTTAGGCGGCGGGGGCCCCTACGAGCAGTACTTC.

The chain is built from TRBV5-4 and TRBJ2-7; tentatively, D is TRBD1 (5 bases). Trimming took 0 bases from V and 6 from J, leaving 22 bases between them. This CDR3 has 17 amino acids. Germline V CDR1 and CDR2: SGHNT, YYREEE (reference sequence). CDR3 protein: CASSLGLGPGINPEQYF. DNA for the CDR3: TGTGCCAGCAGCTTGGGATTAGGGCCAGGGATTAACCCCGAGCAGTACTTC.

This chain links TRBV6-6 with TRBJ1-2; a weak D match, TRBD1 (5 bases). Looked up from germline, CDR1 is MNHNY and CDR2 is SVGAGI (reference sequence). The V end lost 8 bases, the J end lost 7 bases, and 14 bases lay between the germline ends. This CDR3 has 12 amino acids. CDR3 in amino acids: CASAIGGSGYTF. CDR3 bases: TGTGCCAGCGCCATTGGGGGGTCTGGCTACACCTTC.

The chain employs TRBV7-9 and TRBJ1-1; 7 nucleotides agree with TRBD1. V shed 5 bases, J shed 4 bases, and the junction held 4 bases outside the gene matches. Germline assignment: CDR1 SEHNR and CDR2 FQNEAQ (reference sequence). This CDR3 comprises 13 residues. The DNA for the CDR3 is TGTGCCAGCAGCCCATCAGGGGGCACTGAAGCTTTCTTT. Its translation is CASSPSGGTEAFF.

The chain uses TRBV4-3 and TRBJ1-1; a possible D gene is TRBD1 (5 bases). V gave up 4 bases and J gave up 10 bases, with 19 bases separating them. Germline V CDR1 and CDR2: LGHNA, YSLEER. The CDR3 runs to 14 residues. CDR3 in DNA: TGCGCCAGCAGCCTACAAGGCCGGGGGGATGGAGCTTTCTTT. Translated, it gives CASSLQGRGDGAFF.